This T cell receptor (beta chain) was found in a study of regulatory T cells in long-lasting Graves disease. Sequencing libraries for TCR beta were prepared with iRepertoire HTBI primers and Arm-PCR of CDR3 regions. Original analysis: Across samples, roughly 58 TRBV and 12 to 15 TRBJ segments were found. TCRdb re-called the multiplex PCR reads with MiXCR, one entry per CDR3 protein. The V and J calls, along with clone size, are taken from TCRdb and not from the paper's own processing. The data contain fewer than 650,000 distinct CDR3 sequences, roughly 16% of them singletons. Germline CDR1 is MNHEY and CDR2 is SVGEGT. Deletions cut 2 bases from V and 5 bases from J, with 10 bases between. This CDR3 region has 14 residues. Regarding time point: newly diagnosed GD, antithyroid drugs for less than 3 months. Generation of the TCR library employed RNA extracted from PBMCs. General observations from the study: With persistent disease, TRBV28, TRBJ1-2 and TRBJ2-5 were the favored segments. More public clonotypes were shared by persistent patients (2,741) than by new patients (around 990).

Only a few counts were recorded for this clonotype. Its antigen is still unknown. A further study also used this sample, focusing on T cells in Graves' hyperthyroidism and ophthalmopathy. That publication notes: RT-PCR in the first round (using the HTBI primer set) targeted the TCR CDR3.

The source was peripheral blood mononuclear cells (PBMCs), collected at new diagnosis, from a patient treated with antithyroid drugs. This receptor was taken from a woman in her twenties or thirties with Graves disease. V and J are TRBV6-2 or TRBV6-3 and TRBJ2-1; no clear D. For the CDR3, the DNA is TGTGCCAGCAGTTACCTCCGACTTAACAATGAGCAGTTCTTC. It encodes CASSYLRLNNEQFF.